One T cell receptor beta chain is described in this entry. Its antigen is unidentified. This specimen comes from a study of T cell responses to AZD1222 COVID-19 vaccine. Findings and limits, study-wide: The repertoires were collected only after the peak T cell response. Unmutated regions of variants are reportedly targeted by nearly half of spike-specific TCRs.

Second-dose schedules of about 4 or about 12 weeks were combined. Repertoires were generated with immunoSEQ multiplex PCR, while TCRdb's copy carries only in-frame clones and drops some. The sample shows 130,000 or so clones, 88% of them seen only once. The origin of this receptor is an adult who received the AZD1222 COVID-19 vaccine. Sequenced here: peripheral blood, sampled 28 days after the second AZD1222 dose.

The CDR3, as DNA: TGTGCCAGCAGTGAATTTCCCTCCTATAATTCACCCCTCCACTTT. Amino acid sequence: CASSEFPSYNSPLHF. The chain uses TRBV2 and TRBJ1-6; D call uncertain. Germline V gene data show CDR1 as SNHLY and CDR2 as FYNNEI. This CDR3 is built from 15 residues. V was clipped by 2 bases and J by 0 bases, with 5 bases between them.